This T cell receptor beta chain emerged from a study of shared clonotypes between healthy human individuals. Points from the study as a whole: Expectations were that clonotype sharing among donors would be affected by sequencing depth. Some clonotypes were shared by all four sorted-subset donors, while others were not shared. The non-shared ones had lower generation probabilities than the shared ones.

Naive CD8 cells were CD45RO-negative, positively selected for CCR7, excluding terminally differentiated effector memory CD45RA+ cells. The donors were all Caucasian adults (living in Nashville, Tennessee). As for this clone: As yet, its antigen is unknown.

Method: immunoSEQ multiplex PCR; TCRdb's copy keeps in-frame clones and lacks some. The table includes more than 2 million clones, about 93% detected once. This sequence originates from a man aged 18 to 35 in good health. Some clones in this sample may be carry-over from other donors' samples. Sequenced sample: naive CD8+ T cells from PBMCs.

The DNA of the CDR3 is TGTGCCAGCAGCTTGGGCCCGCGGAGCTCCTACGAGCAGTACTTC. The encoded protein is CASSLGPRSSYEQYF. V gene TRBV5-5 combines with J gene TRBJ2-7; D unresolved. The CDR3 runs 15 residues. V lost 0 bases to trimming and J lost 0 bases, with 10 bases between them. Looked up from germline, CDR1 is SGHKS and CDR2 is YYEKEE (reference sequence).